Following are 16 T cell receptor beta chains from one sample sequenced in a study of control samples from healthy donors and cancer patients. The assay was immunoSEQ multiplex PCR, and TCRdb's table has in-frame clones only and misses some. Found here are approximately 160,000 clones, about nine tenths of them singletons; the top ten hold roughly 2.1%. The sample consisted of blood. These receptors came from a woman between 35 and 50 years old in good health.

This clone has a single count. The V call is TRBV5-4, the J call TRBJ2-1, with a weak D call TRBD2 (6 bases). The ends were cut back, 7 bases at V and 1 base at J, with 12 bases in the middle. The CDR3 covers 14 residues. The germline CDR1 and CDR2 sequences are SGHNT and YYREEE (reference sequence). CDR3 nucleotides: TGTGCCAGCGGTCACGGGGGATCCTACAATGAGCAGTTCTTC. Amino acids: CASGHGGSYNEQFF.

This clone was seen only once. The rearrangement uses TRBV12-3 or TRBV12-4 and TRBJ1-6; D is possibly TRBD1 (5 bases). The CDR3 extends over 13 amino acids. Trimming took 6 bases from V and 10 from J, leaving 13 bases between them. Here the CDR3 DNA reads TGTGCCAGCAGAACAGGCCCAGGCTCACCCCTCCACTTT. This codes for CASRTGPGSPLHF.

The chain uses TRBV4-1 and TRBJ1-4; unclear D gene. V dropped 4 bases and J dropped 6 bases, with 15 bases sitting between them. Germline assignment: CDR1 MGHRA and CDR2 YSYEKL. This CDR3 has 15 residues. The CDR3 spells CASSRRAGSDEKLFF. The CDR3 DNA reads as TGCGCCAGCAGCCGAAGGGCGGGGTCGGATGAAAAACTGTTTTTT.

This chain connects TRBV10-3 to TRBJ1-6; D is perhaps TRBD1 (6 bases). The germline V gene has CDR1 ENHRY and CDR2 SYGVKD. With 3 bases removed from V and 7 bases from J, the gap between germline ends came to 13 bases. CDR3 length: 15 amino acids. In DNA form, the CDR3 reads TGTGCCATCAGTGAAGGGACGGGGGGCAATTCACCCCTCCACTTT. Translation: CAISEGTGGNSPLHF.

The chain joins TRBV14 to TRBJ2-3; 10 nucleotides match TRBD1. Unmatched junction bases numbered 6, after V lost 4 bases and J lost 2 bases. Germline V gene sequence: CDR1 SGHDN, CDR2 FVKESK. The CDR3 contains 16 residues. In DNA, the CDR3 is TGTGCCAGCAGCCCATGGACAGGGGGGATCACAGATACGCAGTATTTT. This encodes CASSPWTGGITDTQYF.

The chain uses TRBV6-5 and TRBJ1-4; TRBD1 is a possible D gene (5 bases). With 5 bases removed from V and 6 bases from J, the gap between germline ends came to 10 bases. The CDR3 consists of 13 residues. Germline loops: CDR1 MNHEY, CDR2 SVGAGI. The CDR3: CASSTGPYEKLFF. The DNA for the CDR3 is TGTGCCAGCAGTACGGGGCCTTATGAAAAACTGTTTTTT.

V and J are TRBV20-1 and TRBJ1-1; D gene uncertain. CDR3 length: 11 residues. The ends were cut back, 6 bases at V and 7 bases at J, with 12 bases in the middle. CDR1 and CDR2 from the germline V gene are DFQATT and SNEGSKA (reference sequence). The CDR3 DNA follows: TGCAGTGCCATAAGAACCGGTGAAGCTTTCTTT. Translation: CSAIRTGEAFF.

V gene TRBV20-1 combines with J gene TRBJ1-5; no reliable D call. The CDR3 spans 14 residues. Germline V gene data show CDR1 as DFQATT and CDR2 as SNEGSKA (reference sequence). The germline V and J ends were trimmed by 3 bases and 1 base, with 10 bases remaining between them. CDR3 sequence (DNA): TGCAGTGCTAGTACCTTATGGAGCAATCAGCCCCAGCATTTT. It codes for CSASTLWSNQPQHF.

This sequence joins TRBV5-6 and TRBJ2-2; D is tentatively TRBD1 or TRBD2 (6 bases each). CDR1 is SGHDT and CDR2 is YYEEEE in the germline V gene. This CDR3 is 15 amino acids long. The V gene lost 2 bases and the J gene lost 3 bases, with 11 bases spanning the gap. This chain's CDR3 is CASSFAGGHTGELFF. The DNA of the CDR3 is TGTGCCAGCAGCTTTGCCGGGGGCCACACCGGGGAGCTGTTTTTT.

The gene calls are TRBV7-9 and TRBJ1-6; TRBD1 matches 11 bases. The J segment lost 14 bases and the V segment lost 5 bases, leaving 8 bases of the junction unmatched. The CDR3 runs 14 residues. Germline CDR1 SEHNR, CDR2 FQNEAQ (reference sequence). The CDR3: CASSPGTGGRTLHF. Written as DNA, the CDR3 is TGTGCCAGCAGCCCCGGGACAGGGGGTCGAACCCTCCACTTT.

The rearrangement links TRBV4-1 to TRBJ2-3; 7 nucleotides agree with TRBD2. The germline V gene encodes CDR1 MGHRA and CDR2 YSYEKL. The CDR3 is 15 amino acids. V trimming: 1 base; J trimming: 5 bases; junction bases outside the gene matches: 6. This CDR3 reads CASSQVAGVGDTQYF. The CDR3 coding sequence is TGCGCCAGCAGCCAAGTTGCGGGGGTCGGAGATACGCAGTATTTT.

The chain employs TRBV6-5 and TRBJ2-5; 8 bases are a match to TRBD2. There are 15 residues in the CDR3. V shed 5 bases, J shed 3 bases, and the junction held 8 bases outside the gene matches. CDR1 and CDR2 from the germline V gene are MNHEY and SVGAGI. In DNA, the CDR3 is TGTGCCAGCAGTCCTCCGGGACTAGGGGAAGAGACCCAGTACTTC. Protein product: CASSPPGLGEETQYF.

The chain is built from TRBV29-1 and TRBJ1-2, with D possibly being TRBD1 (5 bases). CDR1 and CDR2 (germline): SQVTM, ANQGSEA. CDR3 length equals 12 residues. Between the trimmed V and J ends, which lost 7 bases and 7 bases, there was a span of 16 bases. The CDR3 spells CSAGTGLGGYTF. In DNA form, the CDR3 reads TGCAGCGCCGGGACGGGGCTGGGTGGCTACACCTTC.

There are a few counts of this clone. The rearrangement links TRBV7-3 to TRBJ2-1, with a weak D call TRBD1 (6 bases). From germline, CDR1 is SGHTA and CDR2 FQGTGA. This CDR3 is 16 amino acids long. The V end lost 1 base, the J end lost 4 bases, and 14 bases lay between the germline ends. CDR3 DNA: TGTGCCAGCAGCTTAAACCACGGACAGATATACAATGAGCAGTTCTTC. Residues: CASSLNHGQIYNEQFF.

The chain recombines TRBV25-1 with TRBJ2-3, with 10 bases fitting TRBD2. In germline, CDR1 is MGHDK, CDR2 SYGVNS. The CDR3 is 16 amino acids. Losses at the gene ends were 5 bases for V and 0 bases for J; bases not matched to a gene: 5. CDR3 in DNA: TGTGCCAGCAGTACCCAGCGGGGGGGCAGCACAGATACGCAGTATTTT. Its translation is CASSTQRGGSTDTQYF.

This chain links TRBV10-3 with TRBJ1-2; D possibly corresponds to TRBD1 (6 bases). CDR3 length equals 13 residues. The germline V gene encodes CDR1 ENHRY and CDR2 SYGVKD. V shed 8 bases and J shed 8 bases, with 18 bases lying between them. DNA for the CDR3: TGTGCCATCGAATCCGGCGGGACACGGGGCTACACCTTC. Protein product: CAIESGGTRGYTF.